The TCR beta chain under discussion was sequenced for a study of blood T cell repertoires in COVID-19 (dated by TCRdb to 2020 to 2021). Study-level background: Collaborator samples came from the United States, Italy and Spain and covered acute and convalescent phases of COVID-19. The material from the prospective study consisted of cDNA or gDNA derived from T cells, B-cell-depleted T cells, or PBMCs. Deeply sampled blood TCRbeta repertoires from subjects exposed to, actively infected with, or recovered from COVID-19 were included in the dataset. A freely available public database, intended as a resource for researchers studying the immune response to SARS-CoV-2, is where the repertoires were released. The samples were drawn from the first 160 participants of the ongoing ImmuneRACE study and from more than 1,000 subjects provided by 6 global collaborators. Nearly every sample came with metadata listing a de-identified subject ID, COVID-19 status, age in years and sex. Where available, HLA class I and class II types were taken from metadata supplied by the sample provider and were not determined by assay-based typing.

TCRbeta CDR3 regions were amplified from genomic DNA using the immunoSEQ Assay, a bias-controlled multiplex PCR. Turning to the authors' computational methods: Nucleated cell counts per sample were estimated from amplification of reference gene primers within the assay. Sequence reads were collapsed and filtered to measure the absolute abundance of every unique TCRbeta CDR3 rearrangement. For each sample, productive Simpson clonality was calculated by taking the square root of Simpson's diversity index across productive rearrangements. TCRdb holds this immuneACCESS table with in-frame rearrangements only. Some clones are missing; in checked studies, unresolved V genes explain under half, and the rest has no known cause. V, J and clone size were drawn from that table, and D and trimming were deduced from the DNA. The sample table records about 220,000 clones; 84% of these occur just once. More than 2.5% of the sample belongs to the ten largest clones.

Another Seattle source contributed samples from volunteer blood donors who had recovered from COVID-19. Each collaborating institution followed its own protocols to collect whole blood in K2EDTA tubes. For TCRbeta analysis, collaborators shipped samples as frozen whole blood, isolated PBMCs, or DNA extracted from either of those sample types. The full study reports these points: The amount of clinical and demographic metadata varied by source and participant and was provided uncurated.

As to this clone: No antigen is known for it. No base quality information exists; no much larger clone differs at one position.

Including the terminal cysteine and phenylalanine, the CDR3 comprises 13 residues. The sequence is cut down to CDR3 DNA, 39 bases in frame from base 1. Taken from the germline V gene, the CDR1 and CDR2 loops are WSHSY and SAAADI. V has 4 bases trimmed and J has 2 bases trimmed; junction bases matching no gene number 2. The sequenced material came from peripheral blood. The rearranged segments are TRBV10-2 and TRBJ2-7; TRBD1 lines up with 7 middle nucleotides. The origin of this receptor is a woman between 25 and 40 years old who had recovered from COVID-19. The CDR3 is CASSGQGAYEQYF. The nucleotide sequence is given as TGCGCCAGCAGTGGGCAGGGGGCCTACGAGCAGTACTTC.